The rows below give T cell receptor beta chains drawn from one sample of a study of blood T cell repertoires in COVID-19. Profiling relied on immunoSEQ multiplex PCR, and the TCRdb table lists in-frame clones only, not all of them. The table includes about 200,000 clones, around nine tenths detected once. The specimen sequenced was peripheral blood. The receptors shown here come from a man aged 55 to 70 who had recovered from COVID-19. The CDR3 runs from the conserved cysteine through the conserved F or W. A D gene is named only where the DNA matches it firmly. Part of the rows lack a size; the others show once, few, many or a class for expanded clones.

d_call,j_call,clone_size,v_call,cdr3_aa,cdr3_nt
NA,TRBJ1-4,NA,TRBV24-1,CATSDGADEKLFF,TGTGCCACCAGTGATGGGGCGGATGAAAAACTGTTTTTT
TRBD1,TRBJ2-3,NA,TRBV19,CASSIKAGGFADTQYF,TGTGCCAGTAGTATTAAGGCAGGGGGTTTCGCAGATACGCAGTATTTT
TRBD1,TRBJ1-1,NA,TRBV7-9,CASSSLMDRATEAFF,TGTGCCAGCAGCTCTCTCATGGACAGGGCCACTGAAGCTTTCTTT
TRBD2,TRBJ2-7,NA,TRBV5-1,CASSFGTSGRNEQYF,TGCGCCAGCAGCTTCGGGACTAGCGGGAGGAACGAGCAGTACTTC
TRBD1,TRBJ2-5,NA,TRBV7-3,CASSLGPRVTGEETQYF,TGTGCCAGCAGCTTAGGGCCCCGGGTGACAGGGGAAGAGACCCAGTACTTC
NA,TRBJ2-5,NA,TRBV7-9,CASSKTGPETQYF,TGTGCCAGCAGTAAGACAGGTCCCGAGACCCAGTACTTC
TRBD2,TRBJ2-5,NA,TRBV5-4,CASHRTSGIQETQYF,TGTGCCAGCCACCGGACTAGCGGAATCCAAGAGACCCAGTACTTC
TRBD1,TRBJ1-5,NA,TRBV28,CASLGTGGFKPQHF,TGTGCCTCCCTTGGGACAGGGGGCTTCAAGCCCCAGCATTTT
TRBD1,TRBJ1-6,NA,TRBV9,CASSVSPGTGYNSPLHF,TGTGCCAGCAGCGTATCCCCCGGGACAGGGTATAATTCACCCCTCCACTTT
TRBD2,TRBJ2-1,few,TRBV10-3,CAISESIAGADVEQFF,TGTGCCATCAGTGAGTCGATAGCGGGGGCAGATGTGGAGCAGTTCTTC
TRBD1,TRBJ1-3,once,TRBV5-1,CASSHPGQTSENSGNTIYF,TGCGCCAGCAGCCACCCGGGACAGACTTCCGAAAACTCTGGAAACACCATATATTTT
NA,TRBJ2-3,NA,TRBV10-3,CAISDRGSTDTQYF,TGTGCCATCAGTGACAGGGGCAGCACAGATACGCAGTATTTT
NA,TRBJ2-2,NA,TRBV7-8,CASSLISRQNSGELFF,TGTGCCAGCAGCTTAATCTCTAGACAGAATTCCGGGGAGCTGTTTTTT
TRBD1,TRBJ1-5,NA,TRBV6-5,CASSRQGGGNQPQHF,TGTGCCAGCAGTCGACAGGGAGGAGGCAATCAGCCCCAGCATTTT
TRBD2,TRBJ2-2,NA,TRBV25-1,CASTHAGGTGELFF,TGTGCCAGCACCCATGCGGGGGGGACCGGGGAGCTGTTTTTT
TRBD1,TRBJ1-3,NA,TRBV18,CASSPGAGGSGNTIYF,TGTGCCAGCTCACCAGGGGCAGGGGGCTCTGGAAACACCATATATTTT
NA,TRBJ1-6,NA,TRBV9,CASGGEYNSPLHF,TGTGCCAGCGGGGGGGAATATAATTCACCCCTCCACTTT
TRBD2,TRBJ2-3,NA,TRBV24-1,CATSIAGVGADTQYF,TGTGCCACCAGTATAGCGGGGGTAGGGGCAGATACGCAGTATTTT
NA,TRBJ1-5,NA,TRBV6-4,CASSRGGDQPQHF,TGTGCCAGCTCCAGGGGTGGCGATCAGCCCCAGCATTTT
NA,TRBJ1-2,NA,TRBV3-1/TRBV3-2,CASSQEGASRGYTF,TGTGCCAGCAGCCAAGAGGGCGCCTCCAGGGGCTACACCTTC
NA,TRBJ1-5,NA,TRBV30,CAWSTGSTMYQPQHF,TGTGCCTGGAGCACCGGGAGCACGATGTATCAGCCCCAGCATTTT
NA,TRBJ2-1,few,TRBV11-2,CASSLVNNEQFF,TGTGCCAGCAGCTTAGTAAACAATGAGCAGTTCTTC
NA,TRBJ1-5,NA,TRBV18,CASSPGGGVGDQPQHF,TGTGCCAGCTCACCAGGGGGAGGGGTAGGTGATCAGCCCCAGCATTTT
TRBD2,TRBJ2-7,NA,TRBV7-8,CASSLPTSGSYYEQYF,TGTGCCAGCAGCTTGCCGACTAGCGGGAGTTACTACGAGCAGTACTTC
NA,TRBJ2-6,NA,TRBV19,CASTSHSGANVLTF,TGTGCCAGTACGAGTCACTCTGGGGCCAACGTCCTGACTTTC
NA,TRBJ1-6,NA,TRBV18,CASSPRMEGDSPLHF,TGTGCCAGCTCACCCCGCATGGAGGGAGATTCACCCCTCCACTTT